This TCR beta chain was retrieved from a study of Tregs in tolerant kidney transplant recipients. This clone was observed a handful of times. Its specificity is not known. Germline values: CDR1 SGHVS, CDR2 FNYEAQ. The CDR3 sequence is 15 residues long. V lost 4 bases and J lost 9, with 19 bases in between. General observations from the study: Expanding Tregs on activated donor B cells appeared to best identify donor-specific TCRbeta clones.

Here immunoSEQ multiplex PCR was the method, and the copy in TCRdb shows in-frame clones only, minus some. The data contain about 20,000 clones, roughly 82% of them singletons. Unstimulated Tregs (CD4+CD25+CD127-) and CD4+CD25- non-Tregs were sorted from PBMCs. Before regulatory T cell sorting, thawed PBMCs rested overnight at 37°C in about 220 IU/ml IL-2. The sequenced sample was Tregs from blood. This TCR was recovered from a human donor in good health. This chain uses TRBV7-6 with TRBJ2-1, with D possibly TRBD2 on 7 matching bases. The CDR3 DNA follows: TGTGCCAGCAGCTCTTGGGAGGGACAACAGGCTGAGCAGTTCTTC. It encodes CASSSWEGQQAEQFF.